These 20 T cell receptor beta chains share one sample of origin, sequenced in a study of naive and memory T cell subsets. TCR cDNA received a 3' ligated oligonucleotide that carried a UMI. Four PCR rounds used nested alpha and beta constant region primers plus the SP2 primer. TCRdb reprocessed the 5' RACE reads with MiXCR, giving one entry per CDR3 protein. The sample contains roughly 60,000 distinct CDR3 sequences, 7.2% of which appear only once. Receptors originate from a male donor in good health.

This clonotype was seen a few times. This chain uses TRBV3-1 with TRBJ2-3; 7 bases align to TRBD1. Looked up from germline, CDR1 is LGHDT and CDR2 is YNNKEL (reference sequence). The CDR3 runs 16 residues. V lost 2 bases, J lost 4 bases, and 9 bases stayed unmatched. In DNA, the CDR3 is TGTGCCAGCAGCCAACCTCTCACAGGGGCGTCAGATACGCAGTATTTT. This translates into CASSQPLTGASDTQYF.

The table lists this clonotype with a few counts. The gene calls are TRBV4-1 and TRBJ2-1; D is possibly TRBD1 (5 bases). This CDR3 is built from 14 residues. CDR1 is MGHRA and CDR2 is YSYEKL in the germline V gene. V was clipped by 0 bases and J by 4 bases, with 7 bases between them. CDR3 coding DNA: TGCGCCAGCAGCCAAGAACAGGATTACAATGAGCAGTTCTTC. Its translation is CASSQEQDYNEQFF.

This clonotype was observed at least ten times. V gene TRBV4-1 combines with J gene TRBJ2-3; D possibly corresponds to TRBD2 (7 bases). The CDR3 totals 17 residues. V lost 2 bases, J lost 5 bases, and 20 bases lay in between. Looked up from germline, CDR1 is MGHRA and CDR2 is YSYEKL. CDR3 protein: CASSQYPLRGGQDTQYF. The CDR3 DNA is TGCGCCAGCAGCCAATATCCCCTAAGGGGGGGTCAAGATACGCAGTATTTT.

This clonotype was picked up many times. This rearrangement joins TRBV6-4 to TRBJ2-2; D call uncertain. The germline V and J ends were trimmed by 2 bases and 0 bases, with 10 bases remaining between them. Germline-derived CDR1 and CDR2 are MRHNA and SNTAGT. The CDR3 extends over 16 amino acids. CDR3 in DNA: TGTGCCAGCAGTGACCAGTACAGCTCGAACACCGGGGAGCTGTTTTTT. Protein: CASSDQYSSNTGELFF.

In this sample, this clonotype turned up many times. V usage is TRBV7-9 and J usage is TRBJ1-2, with 8 bases lining up with TRBD1. Germline V gene lookup returns CDR1 SEHNR and CDR2 FQNEAQ (reference sequence). The J segment lost 13 bases and the V segment lost 4 bases, leaving 14 bases of the junction unmatched. This CDR3 contains 14 residues. The CDR3 DNA reads TGTGCCAGCAGCTCCCTAGAGGGCGGACAGGGAACCACCTTC. The encoded protein is CASSSLEGGQGTTF.

This chain joins TRBV12-3 or TRBV12-4 and TRBJ1-6; unclear D gene. The CDR3 length is 12 residues. The V end was cut by 7 bases, the J end by 7 bases, with 8 bases between. CDR3 in amino acids: CASTKQNSPLHF. The CDR3 DNA reads TGTGCCAGCACCAAACAGAATTCACCCCTCCACTTT.

This clonotype was seen only a few times. V gene TRBV20-1 combines with J gene TRBJ2-3; 8 bases map to TRBD2. Germline CDR1 is DFQATT and CDR2 is SNEGSKA (reference sequence). This CDR3 contains 16 residues. After removal of 2 bases from V and 6 bases from J, the junction contained 13 bases not matched to a gene. The CDR3 spells CSARKLGGAAGDTQYF. The CDR3 DNA reads TGCAGTGCTAGAAAACTCGGGGGGGCCGCGGGGGATACGCAGTATTTT.

This clonotype has more than one count but fewer than ten. The V call is TRBV6-5, the J call TRBJ1-2; D remains ambiguous. Germline CDR1 and CDR2: MNHEY and SVGAGI. The CDR3 runs 14 residues. The V end lost 7 bases, the J end lost 4 bases, and 16 bases lay between the germline ends. This chain's CDR3 is CASTQFGEGYGYTF. The CDR3 DNA follows: TGTGCCAGCACTCAGTTCGGGGAAGGCTATGGCTACACCTTC.

V gene TRBV27 combines with J gene TRBJ2-1; 8 bases are a match to TRBD2. CDR1 and CDR2 from the germline V gene are MNHEY and SMNVEV (reference sequence). J was trimmed by 0 bases and V by 5 bases; bases with no gene match: 6. The CDR3 runs to 16 residues. The CDR3 region has the DNA TGTGCCAGCAGTCCTATAGCGGGAAGCTCCTACAATGAGCAGTTCTTC. Protein sequence: CASSPIAGSSYNEQFF.

This clonotype was found many times. The V call is TRBV2, the J call TRBJ2-3, with no clear D. The V gene's germline CDR1 is SNHLY and CDR2 FYNNEI. The length of the CDR3 is 11 residues. The V end lost 5 bases, the J end lost 4 bases, and 4 bases lay between the germline ends. CDR3 in amino acids: CASSPADTQYF. The CDR3 bases are TGTGCCAGCAGTCCAGCAGATACGCAGTATTTT.

The rearrangement links TRBV30 to TRBJ1-1; D may be TRBD1 (6 bases). This CDR3 has 13 residues. The V gene's germline CDR1 is GTSNPN and CDR2 SVGIG (reference sequence). The ends were cut back, 4 bases at V and 5 bases at J, with 14 bases in the middle. The CDR3 nucleotides are TGTGCCTGGACCACAGGGTGGTTGACTGAAGCTTTCTTT. Its protein is CAWTTGWLTEAFF.

This clonotype came up a few times. The chain recombines TRBV20-1 with TRBJ2-1; no reliable D call. CDR3 length equals 15 residues. Trimming took off 4 bases at V and 5 bases at J, with 18 bases between the two ends. Germline CDR1 reads DFQATT; CDR2 reads SNEGSKA (reference sequence). The CDR3 DNA is TGCAGTGCTATTCGGACCCCGGCGCGCAACAATGAGCAGTTCTTC. Amino acids: CSAIRTPARNNEQFF.

This chain connects TRBV30 to TRBJ1-1, with D uncertain. Germline V gives CDR1 GTSNPN, CDR2 SVGIG (reference sequence). There are 12 residues in the CDR3. V dropped 6 bases and J dropped 1 base, with 9 bases sitting between them. As DNA, the CDR3 is TGTGCCTGTCAAAGGGAGAACACTGAAGCTTTCTTT. It codes for CACQRENTEAFF.

In the case of this clonotype: Being one base from a much bigger clone, this may be a read error. This chain joins TRBV27 and TRBJ2-1, with D hard to call. This CDR3 has 11 amino acids. CDR1 and CDR2 from the germline V gene are MNHEY and SMNVEV (reference sequence). V lost 5 bases and J lost 4, with 3 bases in between. CDR3 bases: TGTGCCAGCAGTAAATACAATGAGCAGTTCTTC. Protein product: CASSKYNEQFF.

This clonotype was found a few times. This rearrangement joins TRBV6-1 to TRBJ2-1; 8 positions agree with TRBD2. There are 20 residues in the CDR3. V gave up 2 bases and J gave up 4 bases; unmatched junction bases: 19. Germline CDR1 reads MNHNS; CDR2 reads SASEGT. CDR3 residues: CASSEPREPGSAGEYNEQFF. For the CDR3, the DNA is TGTGCCAGCAGTGAACCCCGGGAGCCGGGGTCAGCGGGAGAGTACAATGAGCAGTTCTTC.

The CDR3 DNA reads as TGTGCCAGCAGGACCTTACAGGGTCCCTCCTATTCACCCCTCCACTTT. Translation: CASRTLQGPSYSPLHF. The rearrangement joins TRBV6-1 to TRBJ1-6; D possibly corresponds to TRBD1 (6 bases). Germline V gives CDR1 MNHNS, CDR2 SASEGT. This CDR3 region has 16 residues. With 6 bases removed from V and 8 bases from J, the gap between germline ends came to 20 bases.

This clonotype appeared many times. This chain joins TRBV15 and TRBJ1-4; D not resolved. The CDR3 consists of 16 residues. Germline assignment: CDR1 LNHNV and CDR2 YYDKDF (reference sequence). V was trimmed by 0 bases and J by 3 bases, leaving 11 bases between them. The CDR3 spells CATSRDGVSPNEKLFF. The CDR3 DNA follows: TGTGCCACCAGCAGAGATGGGGTGAGCCCTAATGAAAAACTGTTTTTT.

This clonotype was detected a few times. This chain joins TRBV18 and TRBJ2-5, with 8 positions matching TRBD1. This CDR3 region has 15 residues. Germline lookup yields CDR1 KGHSH and CDR2 LQKENI. The V segment lost 0 bases and the J segment 8 bases; nucleotides outside the gene matches: 8. In DNA form, the CDR3 reads TGTGCCAGCTCACCACCTACGGGACAGGATCCCACCCAGTACTTC. Amino acids: CASSPPTGQDPTQYF.

In its sample, this clonotype was seen a few times. CDR3 bases: TGTGCCAGCAGCACCCAGACAGGGGGCACAGATACGCAGTATTTT. Its protein is CASSTQTGGTDTQYF. The chain combines TRBV7-7 with TRBJ2-3; 8 bases agree with TRBD1. Germline values: CDR1 SSHAT, CDR2 FNYEAQ (reference sequence). V lost 5 bases and J lost 1; bases outside the gene matches: 5. There are 15 residues in the CDR3.

V is TRBV27 and J is TRBJ2-2, with D hard to call. CDR3 length equals 13 residues. V dropped 8 bases and J dropped 4 bases, with 11 bases sitting between them. In germline, CDR1 is MNHEY, CDR2 SMNVEV (reference sequence). CDR3 bases: TGTGCCAGCCGATCAGAACCCACCGGGGAGCTGTTTTTT. Translated, it gives CASRSEPTGELFF.